A selection of T cell receptor beta chains follows, all from one sample in a study of T-cell reconstitution after alpha-beta-depleted transplantation in children. TCRdb analysed the PCR reads with MiXCR anew, one entry per CDR3 protein. The sample lists 45,000 to 60,000 distinct CDR3 sequences; roughly half were seen once. The material was peripheral blood, obtained before TCRalphabeta/CD19-depleted stem cell transplant. These receptors were collected from a boy under two years old with SCID, due to receive a stem cell transplant. Both conserved end residues are part of each CDR3. D genes are given only for firm matches. Some rows mark clone size as missing; the rest say once, few, many or name a class of expanded clone.

d_call j_call clone_size v_call cdr3_aa cdr3_nt
NA TRBJ2-2 many TRBV6-5 CASNSGPGETGELFF TGTGCCAGCAATTCGGGCCCCGGGGAAACCGGGGAGCTGTTTTTT
TRBD1 TRBJ2-7 NA TRBV2 CASSMDRASEQYF TGTGCCAGCAGTATGGACAGGGCGAGTGAGCAGTACTTC
NA TRBJ2-3 NA TRBV4-3 CASSLGGAGDTQYF TGCGCCAGCAGCCTCGGCGGGGCGGGAGATACGCAGTATTTT
TRBD2 TRBJ2-5 once TRBV6-1 CASRPPTGGQLETQYF TGTGCCAGCAGACCACCCACGGGGGGTCAACTCGAGACCCAGTACTTC
NA TRBJ2-7 few TRBV4-2 CASSLRGDINEQYF TGTGCCAGCAGCCTCAGGGGTGATATCAACGAGCAGTACTTC
NA TRBJ2-5 NA TRBV3-1 CASSHAPGGGKETQYF TGTGCCAGCAGCCATGCACCGGGGGGCGGGAAAGAGACCCAGTACTTC
NA TRBJ1-1 NA TRBV5-5 CASSFQPGGVAEAFF TGTGCCAGCAGCTTCCAACCGGGGGGGGTCGCTGAAGCTTTCTTT
NA TRBJ2-1 NA TRBV6-1 CASSLQGQRAQPEQFF TGTGCCAGCAGCCTACAGGGTCAGCGGGCACAACCTGAGCAGTTCTTC
NA TRBJ2-7 NA TRBV10-3 CAISDQRRSRGVYEQYF TGTGCCATCAGTGACCAACGGAGGTCCAGGGGAGTCTACGAGCAGTACTTC
NA TRBJ1-4 NA TRBV7-2 CASSLEEKLLF TGTGCCAGCAGCTTAGAGGAAAAACTGCTTTTT
NA TRBJ2-2 NA TRBV7-6 CASSLSSGPSTGELFF TGTGCCAGCAGCTTGTCGTCGGGACCGAGCACCGGGGAGCTGTTTTTT
NA TRBJ2-6 few TRBV11-3 CASSLQDSHSGANVLTF TGTGCCAGCAGCTTACAGGACAGCCACTCTGGGGCCAACGTCCTGACTTTC
NA TRBJ2-3 many TRBV5-1 CASSLGPLTRSTDTQYF TGCGCCAGCAGCTTGGGCCCACTTACCCGGAGTACAGATACGCAGTATTTT
NA TRBJ2-5 NA TRBV7-9 CASSFITDAGHQETQYF TGTGCCAGCAGCTTCATTACGGACGCGGGTCACCAAGAGACCCAGTACTTC
NA TRBJ2-7 few TRBV4-3 CASSQEVSGTSYEQYF TGCGCCAGCAGCCAAGAGGTTAGCGGTACTTCCTACGAGCAGTACTTC
TRBD1 TRBJ1-1 NA TRBV5-4 CASSHTGGLDTEAFF TGTGCCAGCAGCCATACAGGGGGGTTGGACACTGAAGCTTTCTTT
NA TRBJ1-5 NA TRBV5-6 CASSKGRFNQPQHF TGTGCCAGCAGCAAGGGACGGTTCAATCAGCCCCAGCATTTT
NA TRBJ2-7 NA TRBV28 CASSLFRAYEQYF TGTGCCAGCAGTTTGTTCAGGGCCTACGAGCAGTACTTC
NA TRBJ2-2 NA TRBV7-7 CASSLLPTGNTGELFF TGTGCCAGCAGCTTACTCCCAACGGGTAACACCGGGGAGCTGTTTTTT
NA TRBJ2-3 NA TRBV18 CASSPQARSTDTQYF TGTGCCAGCTCACCTCAGGCCAGGAGCACAGATACGCAGTATTTT
TRBD1 TRBJ1-5 NA TRBV28 CASGAGGYNQPQHF TGTGCCAGCGGGGCAGGGGGCTACAATCAGCCCCAGCATTTT
TRBD2 TRBJ2-7 NA TRBV20-1 CSATGLAVSEQYF TGCAGTGCTACCGGACTAGCAGTCAGCGAGCAGTACTTC
NA TRBJ1-2 NA TRBV5-6 CASSLVLWSDGGYTF TGTGCCAGCAGCTTGGTCCTTTGGTCAGATGGTGGCTACACCTTC
NA TRBJ2-7 NA TRBV11-1 CASSVQGSLPGRPATYEQYF TGTGCCAGCAGCGTGCAGGGATCACTGCCTGGGCGCCCTGCTACCTACGAGCAGTACTTC
NA TRBJ2-3 NA TRBV7-3 CASSLEQGTASTDTQYF TGTGCCAGCAGCTTAGAGCAGGGGACGGCTAGCACAGATACGCAGTATTTT
TRBD2 TRBJ2-3 many TRBV6-4 CASSPLAGADTQYF TGTGCCAGCAGTCCACTAGCGGGGGCAGATACGCAGTATTTT
NA TRBJ2-3 few TRBV2 CASRGWGAIRTDTQYF TGTGCCAGCAGAGGATGGGGGGCGATTCGGACAGATACGCAGTATTTT
NA TRBJ2-2 NA TRBV27 CASGYPGELFF TGTGCCAGCGGGTACCCCGGGGAGCTGTTTTTT
TRBD2 TRBJ2-5 NA TRBV20-1 CSAIGVVAGGIEETQYF TGCAGTGCTATTGGGGTAGTAGCGGGGGGTATAGAAGAGACCCAGTACTTC
TRBD2 TRBJ2-5 few TRBV2 CASSDQGGFQETQYF TGTGCCAGCAGTGATCAGGGAGGGTTCCAAGAGACCCAGTACTTC
TRBD2 TRBJ2-5 NA TRBV9 CASSLRAGGLEETQYF TGTGCCAGCAGCCTAAGAGCGGGGGGGCTAGAAGAGACCCAGTACTTC
NA TRBJ2-7 NA TRBV5-1 CASSGGRQQRSYEQYF TGCGCCAGCAGCGGTGGTAGGCAACAGCGCTCCTACGAGCAGTACTTC
NA TRBJ2-7 NA TRBV7-6 CASSLGTDREQYF TGTGCCAGCAGCTTAGGCACAGACCGCGAGCAGTACTTC
NA TRBJ2-7 few TRBV20-1 CSATPDSNSYEQYF TGCAGTGCTACACCGGACAGCAACTCCTACGAGCAGTACTTC
TRBD2 TRBJ2-5 NA TRBV20-1 CSARTAGGRETQYF TGCAGTGCTAGAACAGCGGGAGGGCGGGAGACCCAGTACTTC
TRBD1 TRBJ1-1 NA TRBV12-3/TRBV12-4 CASRLGTVNTEAFF TGTGCCAGCAGACTCGGGACAGTGAACACTGAAGCTTTCTTT
NA TRBJ1-3 NA TRBV7-2 CASSLAYWSGNTIYF TGTGCCAGCAGCTTAGCTTATTGGTCTGGAAACACCATATATTTT
TRBD1 TRBJ1-2 NA TRBV27 CASSLSSPGQLFYGYTF TGTGCCAGCAGTTTATCCTCCCCGGGACAGCTCTTCTATGGCTACACCTTC
NA TRBJ1-1 few TRBV11-2 CASSSADTGVF TGTGCCAGCAGCTCCGCCGATACCGGTGTCTTT
TRBD2 TRBJ2-1 NA TRBV5-5 CAMGSGGSNNEQFF TGTGCCATGGGCTCGGGGGGGTCAAACAATGAGCAGTTCTTC
TRBD1 TRBJ1-2 NA TRBV7-2 CASSLAGGQVIYGYTF TGTGCCAGCAGCTTAGCCGGGGGACAGGTGATCTATGGCTACACCTTC